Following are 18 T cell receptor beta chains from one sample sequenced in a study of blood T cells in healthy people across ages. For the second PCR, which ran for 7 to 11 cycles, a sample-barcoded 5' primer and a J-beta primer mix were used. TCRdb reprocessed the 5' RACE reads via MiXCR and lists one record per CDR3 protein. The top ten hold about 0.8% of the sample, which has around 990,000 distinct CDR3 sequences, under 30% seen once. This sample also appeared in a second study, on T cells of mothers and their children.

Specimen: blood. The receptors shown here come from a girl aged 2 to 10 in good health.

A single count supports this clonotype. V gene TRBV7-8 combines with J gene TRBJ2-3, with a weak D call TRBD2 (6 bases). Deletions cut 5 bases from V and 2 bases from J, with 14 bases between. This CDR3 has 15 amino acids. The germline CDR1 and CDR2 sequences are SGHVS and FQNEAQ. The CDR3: CASSLKRVPTDTQYF. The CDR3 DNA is TGTGCCAGCAGCCTAAAGCGGGTCCCCACAGATACGCAGTATTTT.

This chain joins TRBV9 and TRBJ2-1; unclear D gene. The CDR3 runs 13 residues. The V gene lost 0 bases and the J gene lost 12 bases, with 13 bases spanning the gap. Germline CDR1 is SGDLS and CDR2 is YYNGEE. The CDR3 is CASSVVDSYGQFF. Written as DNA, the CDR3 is TGTGCCAGCAGCGTAGTGGATTCCTATGGGCAGTTCTTC.

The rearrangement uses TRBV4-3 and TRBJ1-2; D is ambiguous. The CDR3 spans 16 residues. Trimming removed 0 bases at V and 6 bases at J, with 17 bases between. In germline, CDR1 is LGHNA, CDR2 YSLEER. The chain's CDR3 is CASSQEFLEPRDGYTF. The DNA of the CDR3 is TGCGCCAGCAGCCAAGAATTTTTAGAGCCGCGAGATGGCTACACCTTC.

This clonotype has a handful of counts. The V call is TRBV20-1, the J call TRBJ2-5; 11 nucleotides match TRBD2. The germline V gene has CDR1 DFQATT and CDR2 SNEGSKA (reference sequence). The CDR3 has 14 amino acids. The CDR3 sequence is CNEEELAGDETQYF. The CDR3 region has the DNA TGCAATGAAGAGGAACTAGCGGGGGATGAGACCCAGTACTTC.

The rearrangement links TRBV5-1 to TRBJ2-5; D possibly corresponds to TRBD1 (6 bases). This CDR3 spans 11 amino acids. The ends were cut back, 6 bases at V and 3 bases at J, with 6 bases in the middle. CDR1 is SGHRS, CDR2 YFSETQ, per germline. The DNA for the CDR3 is TGCGCCAGCAAGGGGGAAGAGACCCAGTACTTC. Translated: CASKGEETQYF.

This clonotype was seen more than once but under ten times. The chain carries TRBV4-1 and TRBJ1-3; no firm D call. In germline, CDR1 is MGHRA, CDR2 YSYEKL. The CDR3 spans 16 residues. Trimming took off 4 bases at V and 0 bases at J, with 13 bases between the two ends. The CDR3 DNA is TGCGCCAGCAGCCTCACCTCCAGGAGCTCTGGAAACACCATATATTTT. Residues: CASSLTSRSSGNTIYF.

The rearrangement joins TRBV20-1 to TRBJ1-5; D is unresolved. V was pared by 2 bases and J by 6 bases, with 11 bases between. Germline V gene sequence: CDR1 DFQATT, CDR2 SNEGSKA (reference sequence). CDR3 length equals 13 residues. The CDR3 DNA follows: TGCAGTGCTAGAACCGGGGTAGGTCAGCCCCAGCATTTT. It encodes CSARTGVGQPQHF.

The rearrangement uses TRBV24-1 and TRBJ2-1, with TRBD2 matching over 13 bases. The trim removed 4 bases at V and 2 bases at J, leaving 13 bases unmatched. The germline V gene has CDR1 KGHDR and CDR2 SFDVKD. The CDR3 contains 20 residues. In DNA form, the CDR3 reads TGTGCCACCAGTGACGGTCCGGGACTAGCGGGATGGGGGACCTACAATGAGCAGTTCTTC. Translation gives CATSDGPGLAGWGTYNEQFF.

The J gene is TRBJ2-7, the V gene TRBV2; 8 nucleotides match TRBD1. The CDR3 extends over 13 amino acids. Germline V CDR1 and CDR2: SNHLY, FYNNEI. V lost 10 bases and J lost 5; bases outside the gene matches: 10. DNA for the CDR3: TGTGCCATCACAAGGACAGGGCACGACGAGCAGTACTTC. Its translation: CAITRTGHDEQYF.

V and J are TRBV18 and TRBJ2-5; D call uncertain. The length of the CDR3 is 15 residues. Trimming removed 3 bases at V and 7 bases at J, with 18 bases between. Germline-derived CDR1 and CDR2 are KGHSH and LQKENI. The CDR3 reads CASSPPTRVLGTQYF. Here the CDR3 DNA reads TGTGCCAGCTCACCCCCGACCCGCGTCCTTGGGACCCAGTACTTC. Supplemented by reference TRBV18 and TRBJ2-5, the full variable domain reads NAGVMQNPRHLVRRRGQEARLRCSPMKGHSHVYWYRQLPEEGLKFMVYLQKENIIDESGMPKERFSAEFPKEGPSILRIQQVVRGDSAAYFCASSPPTRVLGTQYFGPGTRLLVL.

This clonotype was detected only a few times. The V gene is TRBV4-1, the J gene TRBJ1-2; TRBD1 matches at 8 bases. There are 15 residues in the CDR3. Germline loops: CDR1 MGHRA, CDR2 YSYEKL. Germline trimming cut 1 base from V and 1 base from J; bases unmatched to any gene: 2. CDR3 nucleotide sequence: TGCGCCAGCAGCCAAGGGACAGGGTATAACTATGGCTACACCTTC. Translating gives CASSQGTGYNYGYTF.

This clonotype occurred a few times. The DNA for the CDR3 is TGTGCCAGCTTCGGGGGGCCCACTGAAGCTTTCTTT. Amino acid sequence: CASFGGPTEAFF. The chain carries TRBV6-6 and TRBJ1-1; D is possibly TRBD1 (6 bases). CDR1 MNHNY and CDR2 SVGAGI come from the germline V gene (reference sequence). Trimming stripped 8 bases from V and 4 bases from J, with 11 bases between. CDR3 length: 12 amino acids.

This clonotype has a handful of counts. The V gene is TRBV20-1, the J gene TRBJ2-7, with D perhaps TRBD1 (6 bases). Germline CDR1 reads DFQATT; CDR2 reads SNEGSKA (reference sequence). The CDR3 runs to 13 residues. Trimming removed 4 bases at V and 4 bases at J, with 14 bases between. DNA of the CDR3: TGCAGTGCTAAGGGTCGACAGGAATACGAGCAGTACTTC. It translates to CSAKGRQEYEQYF.

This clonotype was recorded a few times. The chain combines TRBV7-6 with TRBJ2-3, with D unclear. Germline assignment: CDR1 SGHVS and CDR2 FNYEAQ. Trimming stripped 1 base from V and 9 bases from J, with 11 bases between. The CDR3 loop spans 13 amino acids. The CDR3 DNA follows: TGTGCCAGCAGCTTAGAGTCCATAGGGACGCAGTATTTT. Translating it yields CASSLESIGTQYF.

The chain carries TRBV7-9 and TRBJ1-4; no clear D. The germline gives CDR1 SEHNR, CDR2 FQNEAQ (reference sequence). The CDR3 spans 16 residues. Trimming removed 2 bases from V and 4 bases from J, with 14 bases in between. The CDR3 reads CASSLSAEGINEKLFF. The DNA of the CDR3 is TGTGCCAGCAGCTTATCAGCCGAAGGGATTAATGAAAAACTGTTTTTT.

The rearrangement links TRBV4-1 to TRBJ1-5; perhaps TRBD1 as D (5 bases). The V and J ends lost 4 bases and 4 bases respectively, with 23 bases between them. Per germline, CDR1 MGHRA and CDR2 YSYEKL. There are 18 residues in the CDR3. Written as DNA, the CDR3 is TGCGCCAGCAGCCCAAATGGCCTATCGGGCGGGGGAAATCAGCCCCAGCATTTT. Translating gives CASSPNGLSGGGNQPQHF.

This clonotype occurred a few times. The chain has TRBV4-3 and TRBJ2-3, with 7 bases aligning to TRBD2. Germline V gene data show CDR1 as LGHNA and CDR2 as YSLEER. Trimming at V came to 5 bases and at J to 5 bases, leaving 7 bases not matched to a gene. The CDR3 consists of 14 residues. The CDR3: CASSNGLVGDTQYF. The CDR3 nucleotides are TGCGCCAGCAGCAACGGACTAGTAGGAGATACGCAGTATTTT.

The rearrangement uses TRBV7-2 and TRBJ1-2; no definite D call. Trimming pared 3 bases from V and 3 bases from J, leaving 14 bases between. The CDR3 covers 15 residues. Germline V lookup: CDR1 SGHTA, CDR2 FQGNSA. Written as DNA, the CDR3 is TGTGCCAGCAGCTTCCGATTGGCTGGAGACTATGGCTACACCTTC. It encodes CASSFRLAGDYGYTF. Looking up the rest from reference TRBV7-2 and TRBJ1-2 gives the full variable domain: GAGVSQSPSNKVTEKGKDVELRCDPISGHTALYWYRQSLGQGLEFLIYFQGNSAPDKSGLPSDRFSAERTGGSVSTLTIQRTQQEDSAVYLCASSFRLAGDYGYTFGSGTRLTVV.